The 10 T cell receptor beta chains presented below share a single source sample, sequenced in a study of spatial heterogeneity in lung cancer. The time point denotes: sample taken at primary tumor resection. Unsorted whole RNA samples from tumor, nontumor lung or frozen PBMC were sequenced. In TCRdb, the 5' RACE reads were re-called with MiXCR into one record per CDR3 protein. The repertoire holds about 26,000 distinct CDR3 sequences, with more than 10% as singletons. Sample: PBMCs, taken at surgery. These receptors all stem from a female donor with early-stage non-small cell lung cancer.

This clonotype showed up many times. The CDR3 loop is CASSWAGKTYFVEQYF. Written as DNA, the CDR3 is TGTGCCAGCAGTTGGGCGGGTAAGACCTACTTTGTCGAGCAGTACTTC. The chain is built from TRBV28 and TRBJ2-7, with a weak D call TRBD2 (5 bases). The V end lost 4 bases, the J end lost 6 bases, and 22 bases lay between the germline ends. The CDR3 consists of 16 residues. Germline CDR1 is MDHEN and CDR2 is SYDVKM.

This clonotype was seen many times. The chain combines TRBV15 with TRBJ1-6; D is unclear. Germline values: CDR1 LNHNV, CDR2 YYDKDF (reference sequence). Trimming took 4 bases from V and 9 from J, leaving 10 bases between them. The CDR3 consists of 13 residues. The CDR3 reads CATSTATSSPLHF. In DNA form, the CDR3 reads TGTGCCACCAGCACCGCGACCAGTTCACCCCTCCACTTT. Using reference TRBV15 and TRBJ1-6 for the parts outside the CDR3, the full variable domain is DAMVIQNPRYQVTQFGKPVTLSCSQTLNHNVMYWYQQKSSQAPKLLFHYYDKDFNNEADTPDNFQSRRPNTSFCFLDIRSPGLGDTAMYLCATSTATSSPLHFGNGTRLTVT.

This clonotype was counted ten times or more. The V and J genes are TRBV20-1 and TRBJ1-4; tentative D call: TRBD1 (6 bases). CDR1 is DFQATT, CDR2 SNEGSKA, per germline (reference sequence). This CDR3 comprises 14 residues. Trimming stripped 5 bases from V and 5 bases from J, with 15 bases between. CDR3 in amino acids: CSAPDSLGNEKLFF. CDR3 sequence (DNA): TGCAGTGCTCCGGACAGTCTAGGGAATGAAAAACTGTTTTTT.

CDR3 protein: CSATDRLRGADGYTF. DNA for the CDR3: TGCAGCGCTACCGATCGATTGAGGGGGGCCGACGGCTACACCTTC. The chain employs TRBV29-1 and TRBJ1-2; D is perhaps TRBD1 (6 bases). V was trimmed by 7 bases and J by 8 bases, leaving 26 bases between them. In germline, CDR1 is SQVTM, CDR2 ANQGSEA. This CDR3 region has 15 residues.

The chain employs TRBV7-2 and TRBJ2-7; 13 bases fit TRBD2. The germline gives CDR1 SGHTA, CDR2 FQGNSA. CDR3 size: 15 residues. V shed 5 bases, J shed 2 bases, and the junction held 3 bases outside the gene matches. In nucleotides, the CDR3 is TGTGCCAGCAGCCCGGGACTAGCGGGGACCTACGAGCAGTACTTC. Its translation is CASSPGLAGTYEQYF.

A note on this clonotype: A much larger clone differs by one base, so this may be a read error. The chain carries TRBV27 and TRBJ2-1; TRBD2 matches at 9 bases. The length of the CDR3 is 15 residues. In germline, CDR1 is MNHEY, CDR2 SMNVEV (reference sequence). J lost 8 bases, V lost 9 bases, and 14 bases had no gene match. CDR3 sequence (DNA): TGTGCCAGTTATAAGGCGGCTAGCGGGAACGATGAGCAGTTCTTC. Translated, it gives CASYKAASGNDEQFF.

The rearrangement joins TRBV28 to TRBJ2-7, with D perhaps matching TRBD2 (6 bases). The CDR3 is 13 amino acids. The germline V and J ends were trimmed by 5 bases and 4 bases, with 12 bases remaining between them. In germline, CDR1 is MDHEN, CDR2 SYDVKM. CDR3 coding DNA: TGTGCCAGCAGTACCGGGAGCCCATACGAGCAGTACGTC. Translating gives CASSTGSPYEQYV.

Comments on this clonotype: A read error may be the cause here, since a much bigger clone is one base away. This chain links TRBV7-2 with TRBJ2-1; 8 nucleotides agree with TRBD1. The J call may be mistaken, given a closer DNA end match to TRBJ2-7. Germline V gene sequence: CDR1 SGHTA, CDR2 FQGNSA. The CDR3 consists of 13 residues. For the CDR3, the DNA is TGTGCCAGCAGCTTAGTCAGGGGGCAGGAGCAGTACTTC. Translating gives CASSLVRGQEQYF.

This clonotype was recorded at least ten times. The rearrangement links TRBV27 to TRBJ2-5; D uncertain. The CDR3 consists of 11 residues. Germline lookup yields CDR1 MNHEY and CDR2 SMNVEV (reference sequence). V lost 4 bases to trimming and J lost 1 base, with 1 base between them. The CDR3 spells CASSSQETQYF. CDR3 bases: TGTGCCAGCAGTTCCCAAGAGACCCAGTACTTC.

This clonotype came up many times. This chain uses TRBV23-1 with TRBJ2-1; 10 bases are shared with TRBD2. TRBV23-1 is an open reading frame whose function is uncertain. The CDR3 runs 16 residues. Trimming cost V 1 base and J 5 bases; bases outside gene matches: 5. CDR3 protein: CASSQFGTSDNNEQFF. DNA of the CDR3: TGCGCCAGCAGTCAATTTGGGACTAGCGACAACAATGAGCAGTTCTTC.